This passage covers 5 T cell receptor beta chains from one sample sequenced in a study of human T cells and chemical hapten exposure. TCRdb ran MiXCR on the RACE reads and lists one entry per CDR3 protein. This table has over 60,000 distinct CDR3 sequences, approximately 10% appearing once. The time point was: patch test 2, 6 weeks after DPC sensitization. Noted treatment: therapeutic diphenylcyclopropenone sensitization with weekly scalp DPC. Material: whole blood, obtained in connection with sensitization to the hapten diphenylcyclopropenone (DPC). These receptors all stem from a woman in her 50s with alopecia areata. Some clones in this sample may be carry-over from other donors' samples.

This clonotype was recorded many times. The chain is built from TRBV29-1 and TRBJ1-2; D is possibly TRBD1 (5 bases). V shed 5 bases and J shed 9 bases, with 16 bases lying between them. There are 12 residues in the CDR3. Germline loops: CDR1 SQVTM, CDR2 ANQGSEA. The CDR3 protein is CSVRPSAGRYTF. In DNA, the CDR3 is TGCAGCGTTCGGCCTTCGGCAGGGCGCTACACCTTC.

At least ten counts were recorded for this clonotype. This chain connects TRBV5-1 to TRBJ2-7; D is possibly TRBD1 or TRBD2 (6 bases each). Trimming took 1 base from V and 0 from J, leaving 14 bases between them. The CDR3 covers 16 residues. CDR1 SGHRS and CDR2 YFSETQ come from the germline V gene. The CDR3 DNA is TGCGCCAGCAGCTTGTTGGGGGGCCTAAACTCCTACGAGCAGTACTTC. It encodes CASSLLGGLNSYEQYF.

This clonotype was recorded at least ten times. J is TRBJ1-2 and V is TRBV3-1; 7 positions agree with TRBD1. This CDR3 contains 13 residues. The germline V gene has CDR1 LGHDT and CDR2 YNNKEL (reference sequence). The V gene end was trimmed by 4 bases and the J gene end by 5 bases; junction bases not matched to a gene: 4. CDR3 bases: TGTGCCAGCAGCCTCTCGACAGGGTATGGCTACACCTTC. Amino acid sequence: CASSLSTGYGYTF.

The V call is TRBV29-1, the J call TRBJ2-3; 8 positions match TRBD2. The CDR3 totals 13 residues. V trimming: 8 bases; J trimming: 6 bases; junction bases outside the gene matches: 10. The germline gives CDR1 SQVTM, CDR2 ANQGSEA. CDR3 protein: CSSSAGGRDTQYF. The CDR3 coding sequence is TGCAGCTCAAGCGCGGGGGGACGGGATACGCAGTATTTT.

At least ten counts were recorded for this clonotype. The rearrangement links TRBV29-1 to TRBJ2-1; the match to TRBD2 covers 11 bases. The CDR3 is 14 amino acids. The J segment lost 6 bases and the V segment lost 6 bases, leaving 7 bases of the junction unmatched. Looked up from germline, CDR1 is SQVTM and CDR2 is ANQGSEA. CDR3 nucleotides: TGCAGCGTACTAGCGGGAGTATACGGCAATGAGCAGTTCTTC. Translated, it gives CSVLAGVYGNEQFF.